The 18 T cell receptor beta chains below come from one sample, sequenced in a study of T-cell memory formation after mild COVID-19. TCRdb re-derived calls from the 5' RACE reads in MiXCR, one entry per CDR3 protein. The table has almost 550,000 distinct CDR3 sequences, around 21% seen once; the top ten hold approximately 12%. The specimen sequenced was PBMCs or a T cell subset sorted from them (not recorded which). The source of these receptors is an adult woman who had mild COVID-19 (a few samples of this study predate the infection). Cell type and time point are not known.

This clonotype occurred a few times. This chain uses TRBV11-2 with TRBJ1-1; D is ambiguous. The ends were cut back, 2 bases at V and 0 bases at J, with 10 bases in the middle. CDR1 is SGHAT and CDR2 is FQNNGV in the germline V gene. The CDR3 loop spans 15 amino acids. CDR3 sequence: CASSLFQEMNTEAFF. As DNA, the CDR3 is TGTGCCAGCAGCTTATTTCAGGAGATGAACACTGAAGCTTTCTTT.

The chain links TRBV21-1 to TRBJ2-7; the tabulated D call, TRBD2, remains unverified against the DNA. TRBV21-1 has pseudogene status. This CDR3 has 24 amino acids. The CDR3 coding sequence is TGTGCCAGCAGCAAAGTAAGCCGCCAAGAGTCGCAAAGAGGACTAGCGCTGGTCCCCCTCGAGCAGTACTTC. Translated, it gives CASSKVSRQESQRGLALVPLEQYF.

The V call is TRBV7-8, the J call TRBJ2-5; tentative D call: TRBD1 (7 bases). CDR1 SGHVS and CDR2 FQNEAQ come from the germline V gene. Trimming removed 3 bases at V and 5 bases at J, with 16 bases between. This CDR3 comprises 15 residues. This CDR3 reads CASSFPGAGGETQYF. CDR3 nucleotide sequence: TGTGCCAGCAGCTTCCCTGGGGCAGGGGGGGAGACCCAGTACTTC.

This clonotype was observed a handful of times. The chain joins TRBV7-9 to TRBJ2-5, with a possible D match to TRBD1 (6 bases). CDR3 length: 13 residues. V lost 3 bases and J 4 bases, leaving 9 bases between the germline ends. In germline, CDR1 is SEHNR, CDR2 FQNEAQ (reference sequence). This chain's CDR3 is CASSFSRGETQYF. The DNA for the CDR3 is TGTGCCAGCAGCTTTAGCAGGGGAGAGACCCAGTACTTC.

This clonotype was detected a few times. This chain connects TRBV5-1 to TRBJ1-4; D not resolved. Between the trimmed V and J ends, which lost 4 bases and 4 bases, there was a span of 14 bases. The V gene's germline CDR1 is SGHRS and CDR2 YFSETQ. This CDR3 spans 15 amino acids. CDR3 DNA: TGCGCCAGCAGCAAGCGGGGTTCTGATAATGAAAAACTGTTTTTT. Protein sequence: CASSKRGSDNEKLFF.

The gene calls are TRBV7-9 and TRBJ2-7; TRBD1 agrees at 7 bases. Germline lookup yields CDR1 SEHNR and CDR2 FQNEAQ (reference sequence). The V gene end was trimmed by 5 bases and the J gene end by 0 bases; junction bases not matched to a gene: 7. This CDR3 is built from 15 residues. CDR3 nucleotide sequence: TGTGCCAGCAGCGCGACAGGGTGGGACTCCTACGAGCAGTACTTC. Translating gives CASSATGWDSYEQYF.

This clonotype turned up a few times. The rearrangement joins TRBV12-3 or TRBV12-4 to TRBJ1-3; 9 bases align to TRBD1. J gave up 7 bases and V 5 bases, and 6 bases lay outside the gene matches. This CDR3 spans 14 amino acids. DNA for the CDR3: TGTGCCAGCAGTGATCGGGACAGGGAGAACACCATATATTTT. Residues: CASSDRDRENTIYF.

This clonotype was observed a few times. The chain joins TRBV6-5 to TRBJ1-1, with D possibly TRBD1 on 6 matching bases. The CDR3 runs to 14 residues. Germline V CDR1 and CDR2: MNHEY, SVGAGI. Trimming removed 6 bases from V and 3 bases from J, with 14 bases in between. CDR3 residues: CASRSGATHTEAFF. The DNA of the CDR3 is TGTGCCAGCAGGTCAGGGGCCACGCACACTGAAGCTTTCTTT.

V and J are TRBV4-2 and TRBJ2-1; TRBD2 aligns across 11 bases. Germline assignment: CDR1 LGHNA and CDR2 YNFKEQ. This CDR3 spans 18 amino acids. V shed 4 bases and J 1 base; nucleotides not matched to a gene: 9. This CDR3 reads CASSPRGSGGASYNEQFF. DNA of the CDR3: TGTGCCAGCAGCCCCCGGGGTAGCGGGGGGGCTTCCTACAATGAGCAGTTCTTC.

In its sample, this clonotype was seen a few times. The chain links TRBV2 to TRBJ1-2, with 9 bases fitting TRBD1. From germline, CDR1 is SNHLY and CDR2 FYNNEI. The CDR3 has 19 amino acids. J was trimmed by 4 bases and V by 2 bases; bases with no gene match: 17. In DNA, the CDR3 is TGTGCCAGCAGTGAACGACTTACGGACAGGGGTGGGTACAGCTATGGCTACACCTTC. Its translation: CASSERLTDRGGYSYGYTF.

This clonotype was observed a handful of times. The chain carries TRBV20-1 and TRBJ1-2; a weak D match, TRBD1 (5 bases). The CDR3 has 11 residues. In germline, CDR1 is DFQATT, CDR2 SNEGSKA (reference sequence). Trimming took 1 base from V and 14 from J, leaving 14 bases between them. The DNA for the CDR3 is TGCAGTGCTAGAGTGAGGGGCACAGGTACCTTC. It yields the protein CSARVRGTGTF.

This clonotype was seen only a few times. This chain uses TRBV20-1 with TRBJ2-3; D gene unclear. The CDR3 has 15 amino acids. Trimming left V 0 bases short and J 2 bases short, with 12 bases between. Germline V CDR1 and CDR2: DFQATT, SNEGSKA (reference sequence). CDR3 loop: CSARDQDVLTDTQYF. CDR3 DNA sequence: TGCAGTGCTAGAGATCAGGACGTACTCACAGATACGCAGTATTTT.

This chain connects TRBV2 to TRBJ2-3; 7 bases map to TRBD2. From germline, CDR1 is SNHLY and CDR2 FYNNEI. CDR3 length: 14 amino acids. Trimming took 7 bases from V and 3 from J; bases not matched to a gene: 7. CDR3: CASIQAGSTDTQYF. The CDR3 DNA follows: TGTGCCAGCATCCAAGCGGGATCGACAGATACGCAGTATTTT. Combining the CDR3 with reference TRBV2 and TRBJ2-3 gives the whole variable domain EPEVTQTPSHQVTQMGQEVILRCVPISNHLYFYWYRQILGQKVEFLVSFYNNEISEKSEIFDDQFSVERPDGSNFTLKIRSTKLEDSAMYFCASIQAGSTDTQYFGPGTRLTVL.

The V call is TRBV5-1, the J call TRBJ1-2, with D hard to call. V was trimmed by 2 bases and J by 2 bases, leaving 10 bases between them. This CDR3 has 14 residues. Looked up from germline, CDR1 is SGHRS and CDR2 is YFSETQ. DNA of the CDR3: TGCGCCAGCAGCTTCGAGGACGGAAACTATGGCTACACCTTC. This encodes CASSFEDGNYGYTF.

The V call is TRBV7-9, the J call TRBJ1-1; D gene unclear. Trimming stripped 1 base from V and 0 bases from J, with 9 bases between. The germline V gene encodes CDR1 SEHNR and CDR2 FQNEAQ (reference sequence). The CDR3 totals 15 residues. The CDR3 loop reads CASSLGSTLNTEAFF. The CDR3 nucleotides read TGTGCCAGCAGCTTAGGCTCGACCCTGAACACTGAAGCTTTCTTT.

This clonotype was counted a few times. The V and J genes are TRBV7-8 and TRBJ1-5; TRBD1 is a possible D gene (5 bases). There are 15 residues in the CDR3. Trimming pared 5 bases from V and 4 bases from J, leaving 15 bases between. CDR1 is SGHVS and CDR2 is FQNEAQ in the germline V gene. CDR3 amino acids: CASSIGTTENQPQHF. CDR3 sequence (DNA): TGTGCCAGCAGCATTGGGACCACGGAAAATCAGCCCCAGCATTTT.

CDR3 DNA sequence: TGTGCCAGCAGTTACCGGACTAGCGGAGGGGGATGGGAGCAGTTCTTC. Translation: CASSYRTSGGGWEQFF. This rearrangement joins TRBV6-5 to TRBJ2-1, with TRBD2 identical over 10 bases. This CDR3 contains 16 residues. Germline lookup yields CDR1 MNHEY and CDR2 SVGAGI. Trimming at V came to 2 bases and at J to 10 bases, leaving 11 bases not matched to a gene.

This clonotype was seen at least ten times. V is TRBV10-2 and J is TRBJ2-1; no definite D call. V was cut by 2 bases and J by 10 bases, with 9 bases left in between. The CDR3 sequence is 12 residues long. CDR1 and CDR2 from the germline V gene are WSHSY and SAAADI. For the CDR3, the DNA is TGCGCCAGCAGTGAGACGGCTTCCGAGCAGTTCTTC. It translates to CASSETASEQFF.